Below are 30 T cell receptor beta chains sequenced from a single sample in a study of T cell changes during pregnancy in multiple sclerosis. Sequencing used immunoSEQ multiplex PCR; TCRdb keeps in-frame clones, though not all of them. The sample includes about 87,000 clones, 85% to 95% of them seen just once. The sample was peripheral blood, taken in the third trimester of pregnancy. The source is a female donor in good health, enrolled as a control in a pregnancy study.

The chain links TRBV4-1 to TRBJ2-7; D is perhaps TRBD2 (6 bases). The germline CDR1 and CDR2 sequences are MGHRA and YSYEKL. V was pared by 0 bases and J by 1 base, with 7 bases between. This CDR3 is built from 14 residues. The CDR3 coding sequence is TGCGCCAGCAGCCAAGAGGCGGGGTCCTACGAGCAGTACTTC. Encoded protein: CASSQEAGSYEQYF.

CDR3 amino acids: CASSTRAGGTEAFF. For the CDR3, the DNA is TGCGCCAGCAGCACGCGGGCCGGGGGGACTGAAGCTTTCTTT. The chain joins TRBV5-1 to TRBJ1-1; D is perhaps TRBD1 (5 bases). This CDR3 contains 14 residues. V was clipped by 4 bases and J by 5 bases, with 15 bases between them. CDR1 and CDR2 from the germline V gene are SGHRS and YFSETQ.

This clone was found once. The chain links TRBV9 to TRBJ2-2, with D perhaps TRBD2 (7 bases). V was trimmed by 4 bases and J by 5 bases, leaving 18 bases between them. Germline CDR1 is SGDLS and CDR2 is YYNGEE. CDR3 length: 16 residues. The chain's CDR3 is CASSPRGGAGTGELFF. As DNA, the CDR3 is TGTGCCAGCAGCCCCAGGGGAGGGGCTGGGACCGGGGAGCTGTTTTTT.

The CDR3 loop is CASRGAGSNQPQHF. As DNA, the CDR3 is TGTGCCAGCAGGGGTGCGGGAAGCAATCAGCCCCAGCATTTT. The V gene is TRBV28, the J gene TRBJ1-5, with no clear D. V lost 6 bases and J lost 1, with 10 bases in between. The germline gives CDR1 MDHEN, CDR2 SYDVKM. The CDR3 consists of 14 residues.

V is TRBV7-9 and J is TRBJ2-1; D gene uncertain. The V end lost 4 bases, the J end lost 8 bases, and 9 bases lay between the germline ends. CDR1 and CDR2 from the germline V gene are SEHNR and FQNEAQ (reference sequence). The CDR3 totals 12 residues. CDR3 nucleotide sequence: TGTGCCAGCAGCTCCCTTATCGATGAGCAGTTCTTC. Translation: CASSSLIDEQFF. The full variable domain, rest sourced from reference TRBV7-9 and TRBJ2-1, is DTGVSQNPRHKITKRGQNVTFRCDPISEHNRLYWYRQTLGQGPEFLTYFQNEAQLEKSRLLSDRFSAERPKGSFSTLEIQRTEQGDSAMYLCASSSLIDEQFFGPGTRLTVL.

The CDR3 loop reads CASSQGIEDTEAFF. In DNA form, the CDR3 reads TGTGCCAGCAGCCAGGGGATCGAGGACACTGAAGCTTTCTTT. The rearrangement joins TRBV5-4 to TRBJ1-1; D possibly corresponds to TRBD1 (6 bases). The germline CDR1 and CDR2 sequences are SGHNT and YYREEE (reference sequence). CDR3 length: 14 amino acids. The V end lost 4 bases, the J end lost 3 bases, and 13 bases lay between the germline ends. The full variable domain, rest sourced from reference TRBV5-4 and TRBJ1-1, is ETGVTQSPTHLIKTRGQQVTLRCSSQSGHNTVSWYQQALGQGPQFIFQYYREEENGRGNFPPRFSGLQFPNYSSELNVNALELDDSALYLCASSQGIEDTEAFFGQGTRLTVV.

The rearrangement joins TRBV5-6 to TRBJ2-2; 8 nucleotides line up with TRBD1. Trimming at V came to 0 bases and at J to 5 bases, leaving 6 bases not matched to a gene. The CDR3 runs to 16 residues. CDR1 SGHDT and CDR2 YYEEEE come from the germline V gene. CDR3 bases: TGTGCCAGCAGCTTGGCGGGACAGGTTTGGACCGGGGAGCTGTTTTTT. This sequence encodes CASSLAGQVWTGELFF. The variable domain in full, completed from reference TRBV5-6 and TRBJ2-2, reads DAGVTQSPTHLIKTRGQQVTLRCSPKSGHDTVSWYQQALGQGPQFIFQYYEEEERQRGNFPDRFSGHQFPNYSSELNVNALLLGDSALYLCASSLAGQVWTGELFFGEGSRLTVL.

This chain links TRBV25-1 with TRBJ2-5; D is unresolved. The J call could be wrong; TRBJ2-7 is a better fit for the DNA end. Germline assignment: CDR1 MGHDK and CDR2 SYGVNS. The CDR3 has 11 residues. For the CDR3, the DNA is TGTGCCAGCAGTGGAACCTACGAGCAGTACTTC. Translated: CASSGTYEQYF.

The chain employs TRBV7-6 and TRBJ1-5, with D tentatively TRBD1 (5 bases). This CDR3 has 13 amino acids. The germline CDR1 and CDR2 sequences are SGHVS and FNYEAQ. Deletions cut 5 bases from V and 7 bases from J, with 12 bases between. Written as DNA, the CDR3 is TGTGCCAGCAGCCTGGGGCAGACCCAGCCCCAGCATTTT. Translating gives CASSLGQTQPQHF.

This chain uses TRBV4-1 with TRBJ2-1; 7 bases are shared with TRBD2. Germline-derived CDR1 and CDR2 are MGHRA and YSYEKL. Trimming took 5 bases from V and 0 from J; bases not matched to a gene: 4. The CDR3 sequence is 15 residues long. CDR3 sequence: CASSNREDSYNEQFF. The DNA for the CDR3 is TGCGCCAGCAGCAATCGGGAGGACTCCTACAATGAGCAGTTCTTC.

V and J are TRBV2 and TRBJ2-2; weak D call: TRBD1 (5 bases). CDR3 length: 13 amino acids. The ends were cut back, 4 bases at V and 4 bases at J, with 7 bases in the middle. Germline values: CDR1 SNHLY, CDR2 FYNNEI. The CDR3 is CASSVQGTGELFF. The CDR3 DNA follows: TGTGCCAGCAGTGTCCAGGGCACCGGGGAGCTGTTTTTT.

The chain combines TRBV28 with TRBJ2-3; D may be TRBD2 (7 bases). The V and J ends lost 7 bases and 4 bases respectively, with 15 bases between them. Germline V gives CDR1 MDHEN, CDR2 SYDVKM. The CDR3 runs 14 residues. CDR3 DNA: TGTGCCAGCAACATCCCCGGGGGGCCAGATACGCAGTATTTT. Amino acids: CASNIPGGPDTQYF.

This sequence joins TRBV5-1 and TRBJ2-3; D gene unclear. V lost 5 bases, J lost 0 bases, and 4 bases lay in between. The length of the CDR3 is 12 residues. Germline CDR1 and CDR2: SGHRS and YFSETQ. CDR3 sequence: CASSLSTDTQYF. CDR3 DNA sequence: TGCGCCAGCAGTCTTAGCACAGATACGCAGTATTTT.

The chain uses TRBV15 and TRBJ2-7; 9 nucleotides line up with TRBD2. The CDR3 sequence is 14 residues long. The junction had 7 bases not matched to a gene; V was cut back by 5 bases and J by 5 bases. CDR1 is LNHNV and CDR2 is YYDKDF in the germline V gene (reference sequence). CDR3 in amino acids: CATSPEREDNEQYF. The CDR3 DNA reads as TGTGCCACCAGCCCCGAGCGGGAGGATAACGAGCAGTACTTC.

The rearrangement links TRBV5-4 to TRBJ2-7; the match to TRBD1 covers 10 bases. CDR1 is SGHNT, CDR2 YYREEE, per germline (reference sequence). The V segment lost 2 bases and the J segment 3 bases; nucleotides outside the gene matches: 2. The CDR3 totals 14 residues. The CDR3 here is CASSFGTGDYEQYF. DNA for the CDR3: TGTGCCAGCAGCTTTGGGACAGGGGACTACGAGCAGTACTTC. Together with reference TRBV5-4 and TRBJ2-7, the CDR3 gives the full variable domain: ETGVTQSPTHLIKTRGQQVTLRCSSQSGHNTVSWYQQALGQGPQFIFQYYREEENGRGNFPPRFSGLQFPNYSSELNVNALELDDSALYLCASSFGTGDYEQYFGPGTRLTVT.

The genes are TRBV6-4 and TRBJ2-6; tentative D call: TRBD1 (6 bases). The CDR3 is made up of 19 amino acids. Trimming took 5 bases from V and 0 from J, leaving 20 bases between them. CDR1 and CDR2 (germline): MRHNA, SNTAGT. The DNA of the CDR3 is TGTGCCAGCAGTCCCACCCGGGACAATCCGGTCTCTGGGGCCAACGTCCTGACTTTC. Translating it yields CASSPTRDNPVSGANVLTF.

The chain carries TRBV27 and TRBJ1-4, with TRBD1 identical over 10 bases. This CDR3 is 16 amino acids long. From germline, CDR1 is MNHEY and CDR2 SMNVEV (reference sequence). Trimming removed 0 bases from V and 8 bases from J; junction bases left unmatched: 6. The DNA for the CDR3 is TGTGCCAGCAGTTTATCGTACGGGACAGGGGTGGAAAAACTGTTTTTT. It yields the protein CASSLSYGTGVEKLFF.

The V call is TRBV28, the J call TRBJ2-1, with D perhaps matching TRBD2 (6 bases). The CDR3 has 12 amino acids. Germline V gives CDR1 MDHEN, CDR2 SYDVKM. The V end lost 3 bases, the J end lost 13 bases, and 13 bases lay between the germline ends. CDR3 in amino acids: CASSFRRGKQFF. The CDR3 DNA is TGTGCCAGCAGTTTTCGCCGGGGGAAACAGTTCTTC.

V is TRBV5-1 and J is TRBJ1-2; tentatively, D is TRBD1 (5 bases). This CDR3 comprises 17 residues. The V gene lost 0 bases and the J gene lost 0 bases, with 15 bases spanning the gap. Germline lookup yields CDR1 SGHRS and CDR2 YFSETQ. CDR3 bases: TGCGCCAGCAGCTTGGCCCCGGGAGGGGCTACTAACTATGGCTACACCTTC. This gives the protein CASSLAPGGATNYGYTF.

The genes are TRBV27 and TRBJ2-5; 8 bases are shared with TRBD1. Germline values: CDR1 MNHEY, CDR2 SMNVEV (reference sequence). Trimming took 5 bases from V and 4 from J; bases not matched to a gene: 9. This CDR3 is 15 amino acids long. CDR3 sequence reads: CASSPGTGFGETQYF. CDR3 bases: TGTGCCAGCAGTCCAGGGACAGGCTTCGGAGAGACCCAGTACTTC.

V and J are TRBV5-4 and TRBJ2-7; 9 nucleotides align to TRBD1. This CDR3 contains 13 residues. The germline CDR1 and CDR2 sequences are SGHNT and YYREEE (reference sequence). With 4 bases clipped from V and 7 bases from J, the junction kept 6 bases outside the gene matches. CDR3 DNA sequence: TGTGCCAGCAGCCGGACAGGGGTAGAAGAGCAGTACTTC. Its protein product is CASSRTGVEEQYF.

The V call is TRBV4-1, the J call TRBJ1-1; the D is unclear. Germline CDR1 MGHRA, CDR2 YSYEKL. The V gene lost 6 bases and the J gene lost 1 base, with 12 bases spanning the gap. There are 14 residues in the CDR3. In DNA form, the CDR3 reads TGCGCCAGCAGTGACGTTGGAGGGAACACTGAAGCTTTCTTT. It translates to CASSDVGGNTEAFF.

The V gene is TRBV28, the J gene TRBJ2-1; 9 nucleotides align to TRBD2. CDR3 length: 16 amino acids. Losses at the gene ends were 1 base for V and 7 bases for J; bases not matched to a gene: 8. CDR1 and CDR2 (germline): MDHEN, SYDVKM. CDR3 protein: CASSLFGSGSPNEQFF. CDR3 bases: TGTGCCAGCAGTTTATTCGGTAGCGGGAGTCCTAATGAGCAGTTCTTC.

This clone came up once. CDR3 sequence reads: CASSIQDSYEQYF. CDR3 sequence (DNA): TGTGCCAGTAGTATACAAGACAGCTACGAGCAGTACTTC. This chain connects TRBV19 to TRBJ2-7; tentatively, D is TRBD1 (5 bases). There are 13 residues in the CDR3. Germline V lookup: CDR1 LNHDA, CDR2 SQIVND (reference sequence). V lost 2 bases to trimming and J lost 3 bases, with 8 bases between them.

The chain links TRBV6-1 to TRBJ2-1; 12 positions agree with TRBD2. Germline CDR1 and CDR2: MNHNS and SASEGT. V was clipped by 3 bases and J by 5 bases; unmatched bases: 2. The CDR3 extends over 15 amino acids. The CDR3 loop is CASSDGLAGNNEQFF. CDR3 nucleotide sequence: TGTGCCAGCAGTGACGGACTAGCGGGGAACAATGAGCAGTTCTTC.

The chain combines TRBV13 with TRBJ2-7; weak D call: TRBD2 (6 bases). Germline CDR1 and CDR2: PRHDT and FYEKMQ (reference sequence). V was clipped by 3 bases and J by 2 bases, with 11 bases between them. The CDR3 totals 14 residues. The DNA for the CDR3 is TGTGCCAGCAGCTTTGGCGGGAACCCCTACGAGCAGTACTTC. It encodes CASSFGGNPYEQYF.

This clone was counted once. J is TRBJ2-1 and V is TRBV4-1; 9 nucleotides agree with TRBD2. The germline CDR1 and CDR2 sequences are MGHRA and YSYEKL. The CDR3 is 16 amino acids. The trim removed 1 base at V and 4 bases at J, leaving 5 bases unmatched. DNA for the CDR3: TGCGCCAGCAGCCAAGGCGGGAGGGTCCTTTACAATGAGCAGTTCTTC. Protein sequence: CASSQGGRVLYNEQFF.

About this clone itself: Its ends do not fully match the called genes, so a read error is possible. The chain couples TRBV5-1 to TRBJ2-4; D is possibly TRBD2 (5 bases). The germline CDR1 and CDR2 sequences are SGHRS and YFSETQ. The CDR3 spans 13 residues. DNA of the CDR3: TGCGCCAGCAGCTTGGAGCCCTTGGGGAGATGGCACTTC. It specifies CASSLEPLGRWHF.

Notes on this clone: Here the CDR3 omits its conserved ending phenylalanine or tryptophan, so a read error is the likely source. It is unclear where the CDR3 begins or ends on the DNA, so no DNA is shown, and the CDR3 is as TCRdb lists it. The gene calls are TRBV21-1 and TRBJ2-7; the D call of TRBD1 is as the table states it, not checked on the DNA. TRBV21-1 is termed a pseudogene. From its first to its last residue, the CDR3 has 12 amino acids. Here the CDR3 reads CASSKEGDREDS.

The gene calls are TRBV30 and TRBJ2-2; D may be TRBD2 (6 bases). The CDR3 covers 15 residues. Trimming took off 4 bases at V and 7 bases at J, with 19 bases between the two ends. Germline V gives CDR1 GTSNPN, CDR2 SVGIG (reference sequence). CDR3 bases: TGTGCCTGGATCGAGGCGGCGGGAAGTCTCGGGGAGCTGTTTTTT. It yields the protein CAWIEAAGSLGELFF.